The present entry profiles one T cell receptor (beta chain) with its context. The data belong to a study of T cell responses to AZD1222 COVID-19 vaccine. Germline loops: CDR1 SGHKS, CDR2 YYEKEE (reference sequence). The CDR3 totals 15 residues. Trimming removed 2 bases from V and 5 bases from J, with 14 bases in between. Some clones are missing from TCRdb's copy, which holds only in-frame ones; the method was immunoSEQ multiplex PCR. The sample lists around 120,000 clones; roughly nine tenths were seen once. The sequencing used peripheral blood, collected on day 0 of AZD1222 vaccination. The chain is built from TRBV5-5 and TRBJ1-5; a weak D match, TRBD1 (6 bases). The receptor comes from an adult in good health. CDR3 sequence (DNA): TGTGCCAGCAGCTTATCCCAACAGGGCTATCAGCCCCAGCATTTT. Protein product: CASSLSQQGYQPQHF.